Below, 9 T cell receptor beta chains from the same sample are listed, as sequenced in a study of shared clonotypes between healthy human individuals. The assay was immunoSEQ multiplex PCR, and TCRdb's table has in-frame clones only and misses some. The sample lists a few hundred thousand clones; over 60% were seen once. Specimen: memory CD4+ T cells sorted from blood. Subset given: CD45RA-negative fraction. These receptors originate from a man aged 25 to 40 in good health.

This clone was detected only a few times. The chain recombines TRBV29-1 with TRBJ2-7, with 10 bases identical to TRBD1. The CDR3 is 15 residues long. In germline, CDR1 is SQVTM, CDR2 ANQGSEA. V trimming: 2 bases; J trimming: 7 bases; junction bases outside the gene matches: 11. This CDR3 is CSVELGDRGRREQYF. CDR3 sequence (DNA): TGCAGCGTTGAATTGGGAGACAGGGGGCGCAGAGAGCAGTACTTC.

This chain connects TRBV5-5 to TRBJ2-3; TRBD2 matches 11 bases. Trimming cost V 3 bases and J 2 bases; bases outside gene matches: 5. Looked up from germline, CDR1 is SGHKS and CDR2 is YYEKEE (reference sequence). The CDR3 is 16 residues long. The CDR3 loop reads CASSSRGLAVTDTQYF. Written as DNA, the CDR3 is TGTGCCAGCAGCTCCCGGGGACTAGCGGTCACAGATACGCAGTATTTT.

This clone showed up many times. The sample carries other DNA sequences with the same CDR3. The chain carries TRBV7-9 and TRBJ2-1, with D possibly TRBD2 on 6 matching bases. The CDR3 runs 16 residues. Germline values: CDR1 SEHNR, CDR2 FQNEAQ (reference sequence). The V gene lost 5 bases and the J gene lost 2 bases, with 16 bases spanning the gap. DNA for the CDR3: TGTGCCAGCAGCCAAGCCCGGGGACTCGCCTACAATGAGCAGTTCTTC. Translating it yields CASSQARGLAYNEQFF.

This clone occurred a few times. The V call is TRBV7-6, the J call TRBJ2-3, with D unresolved. Trimming took 4 bases from V and 5 from J, leaving 10 bases between them. Germline assignment: CDR1 SGHVS and CDR2 FNYEAQ. The CDR3 covers 13 residues. The CDR3: CASSSSSLDTQYF. CDR3 DNA: TGTGCCAGCAGCTCGTCGAGTCTAGATACGCAGTATTTT.

The chain has TRBV7-2 and TRBJ2-3, with D maybe TRBD1 (6 bases). The germline V gene encodes CDR1 SGHTA and CDR2 FQGNSA. Between the trimmed V and J ends, which lost 6 bases and 4 bases, there was a span of 11 bases. CDR3 length: 13 residues. This CDR3 reads CASSRQVPDTQYF. Here the CDR3 DNA reads TGTGCCAGCAGTCGACAGGTGCCAGATACGCAGTATTTT.

This clone was recorded only once. The chain has TRBV7-2 and TRBJ2-1; the D gene could be TRBD1 or TRBD2 (5 bases each). CDR3 length equals 11 residues. V lost 10 bases to trimming and J lost 8 bases, with 12 bases between them. Germline V lookup: CDR1 SGHTA, CDR2 FQGNSA. The CDR3 loop reads CANPRGDEQFF. The CDR3 bases are TGTGCCAACCCAAGGGGAGATGAGCAGTTCTTC.

CDR3 amino acids: CASSLSLGTGVDTQYF. CDR3 DNA: TGTGCCAGCAGCTTAAGTCTGGGGACAGGGGTAGATACGCAGTATTTT. The chain uses TRBV7-3 and TRBJ2-3, with 10 bases aligning to TRBD1. The CDR3 totals 16 residues. V was clipped by 1 base and J by 5 bases; unmatched bases: 6. CDR1 and CDR2 (germline): SGHTA, FQGTGA.

The rearrangement joins TRBV28 to TRBJ1-4; D unresolved. The CDR3 covers 15 residues. Trimming removed 3 bases from V and 7 bases from J, with 15 bases in between. The germline V gene encodes CDR1 MDHEN and CDR2 SYDVKM. The CDR3, as DNA: TGTGCCAGCAGTTTCGGCGCAGCCCGGGGTGAAAAACTGTTTTTT. Translated, it gives CASSFGAARGEKLFF.

The chain joins TRBV2 to TRBJ2-7, with TRBD2 matching 11 bases. CDR1 is SNHLY, CDR2 FYNNEI, per germline. The CDR3 has 15 residues. Unmatched junction bases numbered 9, after V lost 8 bases and J lost 3 bases. This chain's CDR3 is CASGSGRGTYYEQYF. DNA for the CDR3: TGTGCCAGCGGTAGCGGGAGGGGGACTTACTACGAGCAGTACTTC.